This T cell receptor beta chain stems from a study of shared T cell receptors in the human thymus. Trimming pared 1 base from V and 8 bases from J, leaving 27 bases between. CDR1 is GTSNPN, CDR2 SVGIG, per germline (reference sequence). The CDR3 totals 18 residues. This clone was counted between two and nine times. This table comes from immunoSEQ multiplex PCR, and its TCRdb copy is limited to in-frame clones, with some not included. The table shows about 540,000 clones, with around 78% occurring only once. These data also formed part of another study, on human thymus T cells. As reported in that work: Resections from corrective heart surgery provided thymus tissue. It looked as if thymic and blood repertoires used V and J genes in a biased way.

Sequenced: thymocytes. The chain has TRBV30 and TRBJ2-1; D perhaps matches TRBD2 (7 bases). The clonotype was recovered from a boy under two years old with a congenital heart defect. This chain's CDR3 is CAWSGNRDLVGRAHEQFF. The CDR3, as DNA: TGTGCCTGGAGTGGGAACAGGGACCTAGTAGGGAGGGCCCATGAGCAGTTCTTC.